The 20 T cell receptor beta chains in this list originate from one sample, sequenced in a study of regulatory T cells in long-lasting Graves disease. Time point: newly diagnosed GD, antithyroid drugs for less than 3 months. Researchers made the TCR library from RNA that was extracted from PBMCs. Construction of TCR beta libraries relied on iRepertoire HTBI primers and on Arm-PCR targeting CDR3 regions. Each CDR3 protein gets one entry after TCRdb re-called the multiplex PCR reads with MiXCR. The sample holds about 450,000 distinct CDR3 sequences, around 15% seen once. These data were likewise used in another study, on T cells in Graves' hyperthyroidism and ophthalmopathy.

The material sequenced was peripheral blood mononuclear cells (PBMCs), taken at new diagnosis, from a patient treated with antithyroid drugs. The receptors stem from a woman aged 45-59 years with Graves disease.

This clonotype was observed a handful of times. V and J are TRBV19 and TRBJ2-7, with TRBD1 matching 9 bases. The CDR3 extends over 17 amino acids. J was trimmed by 2 bases and V by 5 bases; bases with no gene match: 13. Per germline, CDR1 LNHDA and CDR2 SQIVND (reference sequence). CDR3 bases: TGTGCCAGTAGTCCCGACGGGAGGAGACAGGGGGCCTACGAGCAGTACTTC. It is translated as CASSPDGRRQGAYEQYF.

This clonotype has at least ten counts. The gene calls are TRBV30 and TRBJ2-3; tentative D call: TRBD1 (5 bases). The CDR3 loop spans 13 amino acids. V lost 5 bases and J 0 bases, leaving 9 bases between the germline ends. The V gene's germline CDR1 is GTSNPN and CDR2 SVGIG (reference sequence). The CDR3 region has the DNA TGTGCCTGGGGCGACAGCAGCACAGATACGCAGTATTTT. It yields the protein CAWGDSSTDTQYF. The full variable domain, its missing parts supplied by reference TRBV30 and TRBJ2-3, is SQTIHQWPATLVQPVGSPLSLECTVEGTSNPNLYWYRQAAGRGLQLLFYSVGIGQISSEVPQNLSASRPQDRQFILSSKKLLLSDSGFYLCAWGDSSTDTQYFGPGTRLTVL.

This clonotype was observed at least ten times. The chain employs TRBV12-5 and TRBJ2-1; a weak D match, TRBD2 (5 bases). This CDR3 contains 17 residues. V lost 0 bases to trimming and J lost 2 bases, with 14 bases between them. Germline CDR1 reads LGHNT; CDR2 reads FRNRAP. This chain's CDR3 is CASGLVIGGRPYNEQFF. The CDR3 coding sequence is TGTGCTAGTGGTTTGGTAATAGGAGGTCGCCCCTACAATGAGCAGTTCTTC.

This clonotype was counted a few times. The V and J genes are TRBV6-1 and TRBJ2-7; 7 bases line up with TRBD1. The CDR3 contains 14 residues. Germline CDR1 MNHNS, CDR2 SASEGT. The ends lost 6 bases at V and 0 bases at J; junction bases unmatched: 5. The CDR3 loop reads CASRPGQNSYEQYF. The DNA of the CDR3 is TGTGCCAGCAGGCCGGGACAGAACTCCTACGAGCAGTACTTC.

This clonotype has a handful of counts. The chain links TRBV6-2 or TRBV6-3 to TRBJ1-1; 12 nucleotides align to TRBD1. After removal of 8 bases from V and 1 base from J, the junction contained 11 bases not matched to a gene. This CDR3 contains 17 residues. In germline, CDR1 is MNHEY, CDR2 SVGEGT. This chain's CDR3 is CASGEGQGARGNTEAFF. CDR3 coding DNA: TGTGCCAGCGGAGAGGGACAGGGGGCGCGAGGGAACACTGAAGCTTTCTTT.

At least ten counts were recorded for this clonotype. This chain connects TRBV6-1 to TRBJ2-7; D call uncertain. V lost 6 bases and J 4 bases, leaving 16 bases between the germline ends. The V gene's germline CDR1 is MNHNS and CDR2 SASEGT. This CDR3 has 14 amino acids. The CDR3 is CASSPLRQLYEQYF. CDR3 nucleotide sequence: TGTGCCAGCAGCCCCTTGAGGCAACTGTACGAGCAGTACTTC.

Comment on this clonotype: It differs at one base from a far larger clone, so likely a read error. This likely comes from a read error, as the CDR3 has no conserved phenylalanine or tryptophan at its end. The CDR3 region is CASSLSRVQETQYS. The CDR3, as DNA: TGTGCCAGCAGTTTGAGCCGGGTCCAAGAGACCCAGTACTCC. This chain joins TRBV28 and TRBJ2-5; D is uncertain. This CDR3 region has 14 residues. V gave up 3 bases and J gave up 1 base, with 9 bases separating them. Germline assignment: CDR1 MDHEN and CDR2 SYDVKM.

Regarding this clonotype: It is likely a read error, because the conserved phenylalanine at the end of the CDR3 is missing. The gene calls are TRBV5-1 and TRBJ2-1; 7 bases map to TRBD1. Germline trimming cut 0 bases from V and 4 bases from J; bases unmatched to any gene: 4. The CDR3 has 15 residues. Germline CDR1 reads SGHRS; CDR2 reads YFSETQ. DNA of the CDR3: TGCGCCAGCAGCTTGGCAGGGGGTATTTACAATGAGCAGTTCGTC. It encodes CASSLAGGIYNEQFV.

The V call is TRBV4-2, the J call TRBJ2-7; no definite D call. The V gene lost 1 base and the J gene lost 2 bases, with 18 bases spanning the gap. This CDR3 contains 17 residues. Per the germline V gene, CDR1 is LGHNA and CDR2 is YNFKEQ. CDR3 sequence: CASSQGGRVGRAYEQYF. CDR3 in DNA: TGTGCCAGCAGCCAAGGAGGTCGAGTGGGAAGGGCCTACGAGCAGTACTTC.

About this clonotype: This may come from a read error, since a much larger clone is one base off. The rearrangement joins TRBV5-4 to TRBJ2-5, with D maybe TRBD1 (6 bases). The CDR3 loop spans 16 amino acids. Trimming stripped 6 bases from V and 2 bases from J, with 20 bases between. The germline V gene has CDR1 SGHNT and CDR2 YYREEE (reference sequence). DNA of the CDR3: TGTGCCAGCAACAAATCCTTACAGGGTCCACAAGAGACCCAGTACTTC. It yields the protein CASNKSLQGPQETQYF.

This clonotype was observed many times. V and J are TRBV3-1 and TRBJ2-7; 9 bases are shared with TRBD1. The CDR3 spans 13 residues. Germline trimming cut 3 bases from V and 7 bases from J; bases unmatched to any gene: 4. CDR1 is LGHDT and CDR2 is YNNKEL in the germline V gene (reference sequence). The CDR3 DNA follows: TGTGCCAGCAGCCAGGGGACAGGGAGGGAGCAGTACTTC. This sequence encodes CASSQGTGREQYF.

This clonotype was seen at least ten times. The chain joins TRBV13 to TRBJ2-1; TRBD1 aligns across 7 bases. CDR1 PRHDT and CDR2 FYEKMQ come from the germline V gene (reference sequence). The CDR3 consists of 15 residues. The V gene end was trimmed by 5 bases and the J gene end by 3 bases; junction bases not matched to a gene: 7. The CDR3 sequence is CASSLNRGNYNEQFF. For the CDR3, the DNA is TGTGCCAGCAGCCTAAACAGGGGAAACTACAATGAGCAGTTCTTC.

This clonotype showed up many times. The chain uses TRBV6-1 and TRBJ1-2; 9 nucleotides align to TRBD1. The germline V gene has CDR1 MNHNS and CDR2 SASEGT. The CDR3 is 14 residues long. V was pared by 3 bases and J by 6 bases, with 5 bases of the junction left unmatched. As DNA, the CDR3 is TGTGCCAGCAGTGATCCGGACAGGGGAGATGGCTACACCTTC. This gives the protein CASSDPDRGDGYTF.

The chain employs TRBV7-9 and TRBJ2-3, with no clear D. The CDR3 sequence is 14 residues long. The V gene lost 2 bases and the J gene lost 2 bases, with 8 bases spanning the gap. Germline-derived CDR1 and CDR2 are SEHNR and FQNEAQ (reference sequence). The CDR3 loop reads CASSLLGFTDTQYF. CDR3 nucleotide sequence: TGTGCCAGCAGCTTACTGGGGTTCACAGATACGCAGTATTTT.

This clonotype was counted many times. This rearrangement joins TRBV27 to TRBJ2-7; 9 bases map to TRBD2. V dropped 3 bases and J dropped 4; count of bases not matched to a gene: 4. The CDR3 spans 14 residues. CDR1 MNHEY and CDR2 SMNVEV come from the germline V gene (reference sequence). The CDR3 protein is CASSFLTSGYEQYF. The CDR3 DNA is TGTGCCAGCAGTTTTTTGACTAGCGGTTACGAGCAGTACTTC.

This clonotype was found many times. The rearrangement uses TRBV28 and TRBJ1-2; 9 bases line up with TRBD1. The CDR3 is 17 amino acids. Germline-derived CDR1 and CDR2 are MDHEN and SYDVKM. V lost 7 bases, J lost 5 bases, and 17 bases stayed unmatched. DNA for the CDR3: TGTGCCAGCACAGACCCCGTGGGACAGGGAAGGGGATATGGCTACACCTTC. Translating it yields CASTDPVGQGRGYGYTF.

In its sample, this clonotype was seen a few times. The chain has TRBV5-1 and TRBJ2-2; 10 nucleotides match TRBD2. The CDR3 length is 15 residues. V lost 2 bases, J lost 10 bases, and 8 bases stayed unmatched. Germline V gives CDR1 SGHRS, CDR2 YFSETQ. CDR3 residues: CASSFGLAGVAELFF. The CDR3 nucleotides are TGCGCCAGCAGCTTTGGCCTAGCGGGAGTCGCGGAGCTGTTTTTT.

This clonotype was seen ten or more times. V and J are TRBV27 and TRBJ1-1, with TRBD1 identical over 7 bases. This CDR3 spans 14 amino acids. The germline V gene has CDR1 MNHEY and CDR2 SMNVEV (reference sequence). Trimming took 4 bases from V and 1 from J; bases not matched to a gene: 3. The CDR3 spells CASSWTGSNTEAFF. The CDR3 DNA sequence: TGTGCCAGCAGTTGGACAGGTTCGAACACTGAAGCTTTCTTT.

This chain connects TRBV19 to TRBJ2-2; either TRBD1 or TRBD2 may supply D (5 bases each). This CDR3 has 15 amino acids. Germline values: CDR1 LNHDA, CDR2 SQIVND (reference sequence). V lost 7 bases to trimming and J lost 4 bases, with 16 bases between them. The DNA of the CDR3 is TGTGCCAGTACCCTCGGGGCAGGTTCCACCGGGGAGCTGTTTTTT. It encodes CASTLGAGSTGELFF.

This clonotype was counted many times. The chain is built from TRBV10-3 and TRBJ2-7, with 8 nucleotides matching TRBD2. Germline-derived CDR1 and CDR2 are ENHRY and SYGVKD. V lost 5 bases to trimming and J lost 5 bases; unmatched junction nucleotides: 17. There are 17 residues in the CDR3. CDR3 sequence reads: CAISTWTSPYPIHEQYF. The CDR3 DNA follows: TGTGCCATCAGTACTTGGACTAGCCCTTATCCCATCCACGAGCAGTACTTC.